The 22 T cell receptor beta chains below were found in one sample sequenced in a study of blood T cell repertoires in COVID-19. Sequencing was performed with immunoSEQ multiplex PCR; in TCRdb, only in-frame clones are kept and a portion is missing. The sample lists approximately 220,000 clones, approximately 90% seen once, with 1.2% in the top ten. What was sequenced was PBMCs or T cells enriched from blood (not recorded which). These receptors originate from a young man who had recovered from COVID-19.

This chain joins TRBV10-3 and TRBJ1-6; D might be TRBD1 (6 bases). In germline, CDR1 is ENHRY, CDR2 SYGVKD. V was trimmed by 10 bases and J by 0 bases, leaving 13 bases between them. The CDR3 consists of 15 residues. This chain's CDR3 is CATQQGSSYNSPLHF. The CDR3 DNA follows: TGTGCCACCCAACAGGGTAGCTCCTATAATTCACCCCTCCACTTT.

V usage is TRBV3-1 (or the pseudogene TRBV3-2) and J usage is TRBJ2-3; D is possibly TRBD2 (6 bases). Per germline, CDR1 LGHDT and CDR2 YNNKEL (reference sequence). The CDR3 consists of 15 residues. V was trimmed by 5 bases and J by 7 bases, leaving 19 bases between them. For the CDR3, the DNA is TGTGCCAGCAGCGACCCGGGACTTAACGGGCATACGCAGTATTTT. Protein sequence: CASSDPGLNGHTQYF.

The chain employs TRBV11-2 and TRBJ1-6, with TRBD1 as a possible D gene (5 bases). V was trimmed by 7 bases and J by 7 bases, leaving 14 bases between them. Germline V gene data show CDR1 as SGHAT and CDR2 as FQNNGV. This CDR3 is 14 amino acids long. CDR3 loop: CASNEAGRNSPLHF. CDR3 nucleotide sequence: TGTGCCAGCAATGAGGCAGGGCGAAATTCACCCCTCCACTTT.

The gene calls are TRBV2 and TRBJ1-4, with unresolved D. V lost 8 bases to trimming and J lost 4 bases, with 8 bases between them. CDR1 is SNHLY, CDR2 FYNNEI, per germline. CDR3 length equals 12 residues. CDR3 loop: CASAIVNEKLFF. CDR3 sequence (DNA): TGTGCCAGCGCCATAGTTAATGAAAAACTGTTTTTT.

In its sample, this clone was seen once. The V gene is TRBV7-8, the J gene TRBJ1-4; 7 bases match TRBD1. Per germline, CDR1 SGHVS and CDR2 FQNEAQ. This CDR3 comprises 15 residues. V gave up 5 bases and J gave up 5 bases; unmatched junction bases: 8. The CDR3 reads CASSLQTGLNEKLFF. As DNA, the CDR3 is TGTGCCAGCAGCCTACAGACAGGGCTGAATGAAAAACTGTTTTTT.

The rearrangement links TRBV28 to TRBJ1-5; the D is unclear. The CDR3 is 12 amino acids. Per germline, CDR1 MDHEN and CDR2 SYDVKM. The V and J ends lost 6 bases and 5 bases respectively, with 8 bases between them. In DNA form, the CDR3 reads TGTGCCAGCAGGGCAGGTCATCAGCCCCAGCATTTT. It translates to CASRAGHQPQHF.

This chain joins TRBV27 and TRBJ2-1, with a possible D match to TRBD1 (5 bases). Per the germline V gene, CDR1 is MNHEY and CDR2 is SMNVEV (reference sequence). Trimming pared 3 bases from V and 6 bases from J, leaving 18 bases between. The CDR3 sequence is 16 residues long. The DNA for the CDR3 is TGTGCCAGCAGTTTGATCGGCAGGGTCGCAATCAATGAGCAGTTCTTC. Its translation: CASSLIGRVAINEQFF.

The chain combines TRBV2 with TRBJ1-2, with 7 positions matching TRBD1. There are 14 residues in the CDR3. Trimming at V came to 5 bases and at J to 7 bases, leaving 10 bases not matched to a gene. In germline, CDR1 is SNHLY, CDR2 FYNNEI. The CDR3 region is CASSTRQGMGGYTF. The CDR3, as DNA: TGTGCCAGCAGTACTCGACAGGGCATGGGTGGCTACACCTTC. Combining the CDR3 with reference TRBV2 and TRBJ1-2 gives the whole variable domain EPEVTQTPSHQVTQMGQEVILRCVPISNHLYFYWYRQILGQKVEFLVSFYNNEISEKSEIFDDQFSVERPDGSNFTLKIRSTKLEDSAMYFCASSTRQGMGGYTFGSGTRLTVV.

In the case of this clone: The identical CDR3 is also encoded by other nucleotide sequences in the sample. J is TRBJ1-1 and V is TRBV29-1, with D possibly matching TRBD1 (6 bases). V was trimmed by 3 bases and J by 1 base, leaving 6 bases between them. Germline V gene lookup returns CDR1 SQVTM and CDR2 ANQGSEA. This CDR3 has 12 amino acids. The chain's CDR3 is CSVDRGNTEAFF. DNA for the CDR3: TGCAGCGTTGACAGGGGGAACACTGAAGCTTTCTTT.

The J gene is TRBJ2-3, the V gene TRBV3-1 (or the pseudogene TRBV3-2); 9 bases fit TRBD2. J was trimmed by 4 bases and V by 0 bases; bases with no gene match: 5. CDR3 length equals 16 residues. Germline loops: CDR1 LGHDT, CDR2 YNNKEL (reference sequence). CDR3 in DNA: TGTGCCAGCAGCCAAGATTCTAGCGGGATCGCAGATACGCAGTATTTT. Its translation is CASSQDSSGIADTQYF.

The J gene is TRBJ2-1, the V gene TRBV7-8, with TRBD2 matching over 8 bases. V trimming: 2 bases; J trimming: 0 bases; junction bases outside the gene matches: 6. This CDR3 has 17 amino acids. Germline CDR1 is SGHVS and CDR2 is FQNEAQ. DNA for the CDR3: TGTGCCAGCAGCTTACCCCCCGGGAGGGTCTCCTACAATGAGCAGTTCTTC. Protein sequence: CASSLPPGRVSYNEQFF.

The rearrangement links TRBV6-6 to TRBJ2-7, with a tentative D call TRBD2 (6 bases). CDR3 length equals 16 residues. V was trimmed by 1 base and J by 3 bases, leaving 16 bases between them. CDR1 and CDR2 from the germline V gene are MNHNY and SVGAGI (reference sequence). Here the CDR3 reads CASSYLGGIQLYEQYF. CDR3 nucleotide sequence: TGTGCCAGCAGTTACTTAGGAGGGATCCAACTCTACGAGCAGTACTTC.

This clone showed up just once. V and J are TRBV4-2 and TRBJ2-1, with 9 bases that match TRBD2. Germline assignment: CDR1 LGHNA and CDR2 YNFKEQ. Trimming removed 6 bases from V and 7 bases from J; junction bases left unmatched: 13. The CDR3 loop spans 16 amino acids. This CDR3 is CASSRSGTSTLNEQFF. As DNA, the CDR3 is TGTGCCAGCAGTCGATCCGGGACTAGCACCTTAAATGAGCAGTTCTTC.

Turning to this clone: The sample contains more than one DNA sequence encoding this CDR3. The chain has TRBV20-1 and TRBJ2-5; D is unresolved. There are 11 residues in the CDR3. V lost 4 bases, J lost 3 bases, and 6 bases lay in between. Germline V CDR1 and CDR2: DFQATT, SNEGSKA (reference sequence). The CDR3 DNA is TGCAGTGCTACAGGAAAAGAGACCCAGTACTTC. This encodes CSATGKETQYF.

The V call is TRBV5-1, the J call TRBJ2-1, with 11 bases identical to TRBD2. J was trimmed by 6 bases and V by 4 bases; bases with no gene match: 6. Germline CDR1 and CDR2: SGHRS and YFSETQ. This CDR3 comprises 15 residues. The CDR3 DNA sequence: TGCGCCAGCAGCCGAACTAGCGGGAGCTCCAATGAGCAGTTCTTC. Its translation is CASSRTSGSSNEQFF.

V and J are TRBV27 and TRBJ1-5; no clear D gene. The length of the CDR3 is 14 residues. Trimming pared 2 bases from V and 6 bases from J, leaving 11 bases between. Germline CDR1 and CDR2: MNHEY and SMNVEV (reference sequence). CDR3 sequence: CASSLRKSGQPQHF. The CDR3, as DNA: TGTGCCAGCAGTTTAAGGAAAAGCGGTCAGCCCCAGCATTTT.

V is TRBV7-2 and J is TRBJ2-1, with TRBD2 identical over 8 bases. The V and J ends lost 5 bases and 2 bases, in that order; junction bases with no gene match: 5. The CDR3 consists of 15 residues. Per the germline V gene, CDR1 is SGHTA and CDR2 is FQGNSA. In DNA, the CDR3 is TGTGCCAGCAGCCCAGCCGGGGGGGCCTACAATGAGCAGTTCTTC. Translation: CASSPAGGAYNEQFF.

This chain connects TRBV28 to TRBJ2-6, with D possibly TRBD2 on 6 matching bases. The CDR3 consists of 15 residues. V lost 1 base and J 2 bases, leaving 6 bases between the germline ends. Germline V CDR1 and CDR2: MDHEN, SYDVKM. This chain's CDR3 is CASSLSGAGANVLTF. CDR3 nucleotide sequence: TGTGCCAGCAGTTTATCGGGAGCTGGGGCCAACGTCCTGACTTTC.

The chain's CDR3 is CASSPRDTVTGELFF. CDR3 DNA: TGCGCCAGCAGCCCCCGGGACACGGTCACCGGGGAGCTGTTTTTT. The chain joins TRBV4-3 to TRBJ2-2, with D possibly being TRBD1 (6 bases). Trimming removed 4 bases at V and 4 bases at J, with 13 bases between. Germline CDR1 is LGHNA and CDR2 is YSLEER. The CDR3 loop spans 15 amino acids.

The CDR3 coding sequence is TGTGCCAGCAGCCGTACAGGACAGAACGCGCAGTATTTT. Protein sequence: CASSRTGQNAQYF. V usage is TRBV7-9 and J usage is TRBJ2-3, with D perhaps TRBD1 (6 bases). With 5 bases removed from V and 10 bases from J, the gap between germline ends came to 16 bases. This CDR3 region has 13 residues. Germline lookup yields CDR1 SEHNR and CDR2 FQNEAQ (reference sequence).

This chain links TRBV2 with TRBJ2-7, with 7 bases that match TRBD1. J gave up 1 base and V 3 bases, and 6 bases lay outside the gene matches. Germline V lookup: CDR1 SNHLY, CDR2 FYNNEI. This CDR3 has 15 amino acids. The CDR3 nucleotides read TGTGCCAGCAGTGATAGGGGGCGTACATCCTACGAGCAGTACTTC. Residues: CASSDRGRTSYEQYF. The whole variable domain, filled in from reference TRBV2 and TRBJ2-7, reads EPEVTQTPSHQVTQMGQEVILRCVPISNHLYFYWYRQILGQKVEFLVSFYNNEISEKSEIFDDQFSVERPDGSNFTLKIRSTKLEDSAMYFCASSDRGRTSYEQYFGPGTRLTVT.

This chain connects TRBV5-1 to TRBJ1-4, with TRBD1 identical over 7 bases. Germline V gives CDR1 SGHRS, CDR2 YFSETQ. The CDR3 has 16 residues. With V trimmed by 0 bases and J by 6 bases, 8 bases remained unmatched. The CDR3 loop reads CASSLEGQGGYEKLFF. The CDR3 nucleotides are TGCGCCAGCAGCTTGGAGGGTCAAGGGGGCTATGAAAAACTGTTTTTT.